This T cell receptor beta chain was found in a study of Ad26.COV2.S vaccination and SARS-CoV-2 variants. The CDR3 runs to 13 residues. Germline CDR1 reads SGHKS; CDR2 reads YYEKEE (reference sequence). Unmatched junction bases numbered 5, after V lost 3 bases and J lost 8 bases. Sequencing was performed with immunoSEQ multiplex PCR; in TCRdb, only in-frame clones are kept and a portion is missing. The repertoire includes 350,000 to 400,000 clones, approximately 91% of them detected once, and under 3.5% sits in the top ten. As for treatment: around 19 received Ad26.COV2.S at low or high dose, single or two shots; about five received placebo; per-sample allocation not given. After the first vaccine or placebo injection, samples were drawn on day 63. Boston supplied an adult donor aged 18-55 years. An Ad26 vector expressing Wuhan-strain SARS-CoV-2 spike served as the vaccine. Notes on this clone: The antigen is undetermined.

Study observations and caveats: Placebo and vaccine recipients had non-spike TCR breadth that was similar.

The rearrangement links TRBV5-5 to TRBJ2-1; 7 positions agree with TRBD1. This sample comprised peripheral blood, obtained in a trial of Ad26.COV2.S vaccine versus placebo. The origin of this receptor is a person aged 18-60 years who received the Ad26.COV2.S COVID-19 vaccine or a placebo. The CDR3 reads CASSSTGTDEQFF. In DNA, the CDR3 is TGTGCCAGCAGCTCGACAGGGACCGATGAGCAGTTCTTC. Full variable domain (outside the CDR3, taken from reference TRBV5-5 and TRBJ2-1): DAGVTQSPTHLIKTRGQQVTLRCSPISGHKSVSWYQQVLGQGPQFIFQYYEKEERGRGNFPDRFSARQFPNYSSELNVNALLLGDSALYLCASSSTGTDEQFFGPGTRLTVL.